The T cell receptor beta chain described here comes from a study of cytomegalovirus exposure and HLA in healthy donors. The PCR contained 60 Vbeta and 13 Jbeta primers. The table came from immunoSEQ multiplex PCR; TCRdb's copy has only in-frame clones and leaves some out. The sample includes 70,000 or so clones, approximately 68% of them seen just once. This CDR3 comprises 15 residues. V lost 11 bases and J lost 0; bases outside the gene matches: 8. Germline V gene lookup returns CDR1 KGHSH and CDR2 LQKENI. The source is a woman younger than 45 in good health and CMV-seronegative. The sample comprised PBMCs. This chain links TRBV18 with TRBJ2-3; TRBD1 matches at 10 bases. The CDR3 bases are TGTGCCGGCCGACAGGGGGCGGTAAGCACAGATACGCAGTATTTT. Its translation is CAGRQGAVSTDTQYF.